Below, 23 T cell receptor beta chains from the same sample are listed, as sequenced in a study of shared clonotypes between healthy human individuals. Naive-designated CD8 cells lacked CD45RO, were positively enriched for CCR7, and omitted terminally differentiated effector memory CD45RA+ cells. Assay: immunoSEQ multiplex PCR; the TCRdb copy retains only in-frame clones and omits some. The sample consists of fewer than 800,000 clones, around 92% of them appearing once. Sequencing was done on a sample of naive CD8+ T cells sorted from blood. The source of these receptors is a man between 25 and 39 years old in good health.

The chain uses TRBV19 and TRBJ2-3; no clear D gene. Trimming took 1 base from V and 4 from J, leaving 15 bases between them. Germline-derived CDR1 and CDR2 are LNHDA and SQIVND (reference sequence). The CDR3 has 16 amino acids. CDR3: CASSIGFGEPPDTQYF. DNA for the CDR3: TGTGCCAGTAGTATAGGATTCGGAGAACCCCCAGATACGCAGTATTTT.

The rearrangement links TRBV9 to TRBJ2-1; no clear D. Trimming removed 4 bases at V and 3 bases at J, with 11 bases between. The CDR3 is made up of 14 amino acids. Germline CDR1 reads SGDLS; CDR2 reads YYNGEE. In DNA form, the CDR3 reads TGTGCCAGCAGCACGGATTCGTACTACAATGAGCAGTTCTTC. Its protein product is CASSTDSYYNEQFF.

This chain uses TRBV11-2 with TRBJ1-2; the D gene is possibly TRBD1 (6 bases). The V gene's germline CDR1 is SGHAT and CDR2 FQNNGV. The CDR3 consists of 13 residues. Trimming shortened V by 3 bases and J by 6 bases, and 11 bases separated the two germline ends. For the CDR3, the DNA is TGTGCCAGCAGCTTCACAGGGACGGATGGCTACACCTTC. This sequence encodes CASSFTGTDGYTF. The full variable domain, completed using reference TRBV11-2 and TRBJ1-2, is EAGVAQSPRYKIIEKRQSVAFWCNPISGHATLYWYQQILGQGPKLLIQFQNNGVVDDSQLPKDRFSAERLKGVDSTLKIQPAKLEDSAVYLCASSFTGTDGYTFGSGTRLTVV.

The chain combines TRBV28 with TRBJ2-5; D remains unclear. V was pared by 4 bases and J by 5 bases, with 8 bases between. Per germline, CDR1 MDHEN and CDR2 SYDVKM. This CDR3 has 12 amino acids. CDR3 DNA: TGTGCCAGCAGTTCAGTGTCGGAGACCCAGTACTTC. Translating it yields CASSSVSETQYF.

J is TRBJ1-4 and V is TRBV27, with 8 nucleotides matching TRBD1. Germline V CDR1 and CDR2: MNHEY, SMNVEV (reference sequence). V was clipped by 6 bases and J by 7 bases; unmatched bases: 7. There are 14 residues in the CDR3. The CDR3 loop reads CASSWSGGGEKLFF. DNA for the CDR3: TGTGCCAGCAGCTGGTCAGGGGGCGGTGAAAAACTGTTTTTT.

This clone was counted a few times. V gene TRBV5-4 combines with J gene TRBJ2-3, with D tentatively TRBD1 or TRBD2 (5 bases each). Deletions cut 4 bases from V and 2 bases from J, with 14 bases between. Germline CDR1 is SGHNT and CDR2 is YYREEE (reference sequence). The CDR3 has 15 amino acids. CDR3 in DNA: TGTGCCAGCAGCCTAGCTGTGGGGCCCACAGATACGCAGTATTTT. The encoded protein is CASSLAVGPTDTQYF.

The rearrangement uses TRBV5-5 and TRBJ2-7, with 7 nucleotides matching TRBD1. The CDR3 is 14 amino acids. Trimming cost V 1 base and J 5 bases; bases outside gene matches: 6. Germline V gene data show CDR1 as SGHKS and CDR2 as YYEKEE (reference sequence). CDR3 loop: CASSLFTGADEQYF. The DNA of the CDR3 is TGTGCCAGCAGCTTGTTTACAGGGGCGGACGAGCAGTACTTC.

The sample holds a few counts of this clone. The DNA of the CDR3 is TGTGCCAGCAGCCCCTTTGGTTCAGGGACTCACAATGAGCAGTTCTTC. Protein product: CASSPFGSGTHNEQFF. This chain uses TRBV7-9 with TRBJ2-1; D is possibly TRBD2 (6 bases). Trimming took off 5 bases at V and 5 bases at J, with 19 bases between the two ends. The CDR3 has 16 amino acids. Germline assignment: CDR1 SEHNR and CDR2 FQNEAQ (reference sequence).

This sequence joins TRBV11-2 and TRBJ2-7; D ambiguous. Trimming shortened V by 1 base and J by 2 bases, and 12 bases separated the two germline ends. CDR3 length equals 15 residues. Germline CDR1 SGHAT, CDR2 FQNNGV. CDR3 loop: CASSLVPGNPYEQYF. Here the CDR3 DNA reads TGTGCCAGCAGCTTAGTCCCGGGCAACCCCTACGAGCAGTACTTC.

Concerning this clone: The junction differs from germline at one of its ends, possibly a read error. The V and J genes are TRBV6-1 and TRBJ2-7, with no clear D. Germline CDR1 and CDR2: MNHNS and SASEGT. The CDR3 runs 15 residues. Written as DNA, the CDR3 is TGTGCCAGCAGTGAATTTTCTAGTTATACTTACGGGCAGTACTTC. It yields the protein CASSEFSSYTYGQYF.

This chain links TRBV4-1 with TRBJ1-1; 7 bases line up with TRBD1. This CDR3 comprises 15 residues. CDR1 is MGHRA, CDR2 YSYEKL, per germline. With 0 bases clipped from V and 4 bases from J, the junction kept 5 bases outside the gene matches. CDR3 nucleotide sequence: TGCGCCAGCAGCCAAGACCCAGGGGGGACCACTGAAGCTTTCTTT. Encoded protein: CASSQDPGGTTEAFF.

Of note for this clone: One base away lies a much larger clone, so this may be a sequencing read error. CDR3 region: CASSWTENTEAFF. The CDR3 DNA sequence: TGCGCCAGCAGCTGGACAGAGAACACTGAAGCTTTCTTT. This rearrangement joins TRBV4-1 to TRBJ1-1, with TRBD1 as a possible D gene (6 bases). The germline V and J ends were trimmed by 5 bases and 1 base, with 8 bases remaining between them. Germline V gene data show CDR1 as MGHRA and CDR2 as YSYEKL. The CDR3 is 13 residues long.

This clone was recorded once. This chain connects TRBV27 to TRBJ2-5; no firm D call. CDR1 and CDR2 (germline): MNHEY, SMNVEV (reference sequence). The V gene lost 3 bases and the J gene lost 1 base, with 9 bases spanning the gap. The CDR3 sequence is 14 residues long. In nucleotides, the CDR3 is TGTGCCAGCAGTTTTGTTGGATCCCAAGAGACCCAGTACTTC. Amino acids: CASSFVGSQETQYF.

This sequence joins TRBV27 and TRBJ1-1; D uncertain. The CDR3 is 13 amino acids. Per germline, CDR1 MNHEY and CDR2 SMNVEV (reference sequence). The V end was cut by 6 bases, the J end by 0 bases, with 8 bases between. CDR3 sequence: CASRHLMNTEAFF. DNA for the CDR3: TGTGCCAGCAGACACTTAATGAACACTGAAGCTTTCTTT.

The chain employs TRBV5-4 and TRBJ1-5; maybe TRBD1 (6 bases). Germline CDR1 reads SGHNT; CDR2 reads YYREEE (reference sequence). The CDR3 totals 14 residues. Between the trimmed V and J ends, which lost 2 bases and 5 bases, there was a span of 11 bases. CDR3 residues: CASSFWTDHQPQHF. As DNA, the CDR3 is TGTGCCAGCAGCTTCTGGACAGACCATCAGCCCCAGCATTTT.

This clone was recorded once. The chain carries TRBV6-1 and TRBJ1-5; 7 positions agree with TRBD1. Per germline, CDR1 MNHNS and CDR2 SASEGT. V shed 2 bases, J shed 0 bases, and the junction held 10 bases outside the gene matches. The CDR3 consists of 18 residues. In nucleotides, the CDR3 is TGTGCCAGCAGTGAATACGACCAGGGGGTCTATAGCAATCAGCCCCAGCATTTT. As protein: CASSEYDQGVYSNQPQHF.

The rearrangement links TRBV28 to TRBJ2-1; D is unclear. The length of the CDR3 is 13 residues. The germline V gene encodes CDR1 MDHEN and CDR2 SYDVKM. V lost 10 bases and J 3 bases, leaving 13 bases between the germline ends. CDR3 sequence: CAISHGYYNEQFF. CDR3 DNA sequence: TGTGCCATTTCCCACGGATACTACAATGAGCAGTTCTTC.

This chain uses TRBV4-3 with TRBJ2-7, with 8 bases matching TRBD2. The V segment lost 0 bases and the J segment 3 bases; nucleotides outside the gene matches: 10. This CDR3 contains 17 residues. CDR1 is LGHNA, CDR2 YSLEER, per germline. The CDR3: CASSQDDRAGEVYEQYF. The CDR3, as DNA: TGCGCCAGCAGCCAAGATGATCGAGCGGGAGAGGTCTACGAGCAGTACTTC.

The chain recombines TRBV18 with TRBJ2-1; D ambiguous. CDR1 and CDR2 from the germline V gene are KGHSH and LQKENI. The CDR3 consists of 16 residues. With 5 bases removed from V and 0 bases from J, the gap between germline ends came to 14 bases. For the CDR3, the DNA is TGTGCCAGCTCAGGAGAACGGGCGAGCTCCTACAATGAGCAGTTCTTC. This codes for CASSGERASSYNEQFF.

Here the CDR3 reads CASCPSGRRTGELFF. In nucleotides, the CDR3 is TGTGCCAGCTGCCCTAGCGGGAGAAGGACCGGGGAGCTGTTTTTT. The rearrangement joins TRBV18 to TRBJ2-2; 10 bases align to TRBD2. This CDR3 is 15 amino acids long. Germline loops: CDR1 KGHSH, CDR2 LQKENI. The V gene end was trimmed by 7 bases and the J gene end by 5 bases; junction bases not matched to a gene: 7. Full variable domain (rest looked up from reference TRBV18 and TRBJ2-2): NAGVMQNPRHLVRRRGQEARLRCSPMKGHSHVYWYRQLPEEGLKFMVYLQKENIIDESGMPKERFSAEFPKEGPSILRIQQVVRGDSAAYFCASCPSGRRTGELFFGEGSRLTVL.

CDR3 DNA sequence: TGTGCCAGCAGTTCACCCCAAGGGGCCCTGACCCACTCCGAGCAGTACTTC. It specifies CASSSPQGALTHSEQYF. The rearrangement joins TRBV27 to TRBJ2-7, with D possibly TRBD1 on 5 matching bases. The V gene lost 4 bases and the J gene lost 6 bases, with 25 bases spanning the gap. This CDR3 has 17 residues. Germline-derived CDR1 and CDR2 are MNHEY and SMNVEV (reference sequence).

The chain employs TRBV27 and TRBJ2-7; tentative D call: TRBD1 (6 bases). Per the germline V gene, CDR1 is MNHEY and CDR2 is SMNVEV (reference sequence). V lost 2 bases and J lost 3, with 14 bases in between. This CDR3 has 15 amino acids. The CDR3 DNA sequence: TGTGCCAGCAGTTTAATTATCGGGACAAACTACGAGCAGTACTTC. Encoded protein: CASSLIIGTNYEQYF.

This rearrangement joins TRBV29-1 to TRBJ2-2; 11 bases line up with TRBD2. The CDR3 consists of 15 residues. Germline-derived CDR1 and CDR2 are SQVTM and ANQGSEA. Trimming at V came to 5 bases and at J to 3 bases, leaving 5 bases not matched to a gene. The CDR3: CSVRGLADHTGELFF. The CDR3 DNA is TGCAGCGTTAGGGGACTAGCGGATCACACCGGGGAGCTGTTTTTT.